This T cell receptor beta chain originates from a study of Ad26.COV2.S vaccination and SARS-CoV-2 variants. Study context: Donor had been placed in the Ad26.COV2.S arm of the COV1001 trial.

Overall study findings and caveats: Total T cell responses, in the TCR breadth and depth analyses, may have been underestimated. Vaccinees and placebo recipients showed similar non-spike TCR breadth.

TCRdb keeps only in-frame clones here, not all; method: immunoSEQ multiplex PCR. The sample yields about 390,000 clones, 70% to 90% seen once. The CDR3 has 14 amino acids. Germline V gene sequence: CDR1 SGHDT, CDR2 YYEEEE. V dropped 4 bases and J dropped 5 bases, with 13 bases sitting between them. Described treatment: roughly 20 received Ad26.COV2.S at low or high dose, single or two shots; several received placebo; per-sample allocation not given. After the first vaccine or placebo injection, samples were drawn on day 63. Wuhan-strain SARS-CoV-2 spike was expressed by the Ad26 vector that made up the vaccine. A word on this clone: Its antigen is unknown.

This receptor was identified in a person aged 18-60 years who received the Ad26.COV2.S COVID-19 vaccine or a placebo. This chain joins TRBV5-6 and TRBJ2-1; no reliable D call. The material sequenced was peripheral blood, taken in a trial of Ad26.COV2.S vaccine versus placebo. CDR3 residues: CASSGKYGHNEQFF. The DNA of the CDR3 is TGTGCCAGCAGCGGCAAATACGGGCACAATGAGCAGTTCTTC. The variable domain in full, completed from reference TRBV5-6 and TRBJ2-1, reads DAGVTQSPTHLIKTRGQQVTLRCSPKSGHDTVSWYQQALGQGPQFIFQYYEEEERQRGNFPDRFSGHQFPNYSSELNVNALLLGDSALYLCASSGKYGHNEQFFGPGTRLTVL.